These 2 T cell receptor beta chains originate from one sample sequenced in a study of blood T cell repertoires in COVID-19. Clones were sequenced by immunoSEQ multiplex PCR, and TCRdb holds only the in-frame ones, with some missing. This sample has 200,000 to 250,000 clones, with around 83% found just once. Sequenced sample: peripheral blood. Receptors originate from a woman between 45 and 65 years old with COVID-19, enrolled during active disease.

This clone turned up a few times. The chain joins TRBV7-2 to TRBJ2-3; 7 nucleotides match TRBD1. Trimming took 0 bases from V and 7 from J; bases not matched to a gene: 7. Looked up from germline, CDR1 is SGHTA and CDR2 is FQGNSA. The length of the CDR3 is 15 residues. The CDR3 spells CASSLALLQGNTQYF. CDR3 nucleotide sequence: TGTGCCAGCAGCTTAGCGCTCCTACAGGGGAATACGCAGTATTTT.

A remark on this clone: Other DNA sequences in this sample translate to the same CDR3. CDR3 in DNA: TGTGCCAGCAGCCAAGTTAGGGGCCGGGGCTACACCTTC. It encodes CASSQVRGRGYTF. The V and J genes are TRBV14 and TRBJ1-2; weak D call: TRBD1 (5 bases). The CDR3 is made up of 13 amino acids. Per the germline V gene, CDR1 is SGHDN and CDR2 is FVKESK. Trimming took off 1 base at V and 8 bases at J, with 11 bases between the two ends.